This entry describes one TCR beta chain. The antigen is undetermined. A read error may account for a junction end that differs from germline. The sample originates from a study of tumor and adjacent non-tumor tissue in lung cancer. Overall study: The cohort had about 12 adenocarcinoma, 2 squamous cell and 1 small cell patients. Samples averaged about 3.8 million productive TCRbeta reads each.

This CDR3 has 11 amino acids. In germline, CDR1 is DFQATT, CDR2 SNEGSKA (reference sequence). RNA was extracted from bulk tissue without any cell sorting. Study results and caveats: TCR diversity was significantly greater in tumor than normal lung tissue. Tumor repertoires had a smaller top 100 clone share than normal lung.

A modified ARM-PCR protocol with three rounds of nested PCR amplified TCRbeta. TCRdb redid the calling of the multiplex PCR reads with MiXCR, one entry per CDR3 protein. The profile shows 75,000 to 95,000 distinct CDR3 sequences, 72% of them singletons. Material: lung tumor tissue. The chain is built from TRBV20-1 and TRBJ2-5; D unclear. The source of this sequence is a woman between 35 and 50 years old with non-small cell lung cancer. For the CDR3, the DNA is TGCAGTGCCTTCCCGCAAGAGACCCTGTACTTC. It is translated as CSAFPQETLYF.